This T cell receptor beta chain came from a study of T cells after somatic rescue of genetic block. TCRdb keeps only in-frame clones here, not all; method: immunoSEQ multiplex PCR. The data hold around 64,000 clones, with 92% observed a single time. This clone was picked up one time. CDR3 length: 16 residues. Germline CDR1 is SGHNT and CDR2 is YYREEE (reference sequence). The V and J ends lost 4 bases and 6 bases, in that order; junction bases with no gene match: 10. The source is a man in his forties. Material for sequencing was peripheral blood mononuclear cells (PBMCs). V usage is TRBV5-4 and J usage is TRBJ2-1; 10 bases align to TRBD2. The CDR3 here is CASSVAGASGGNEQFF. DNA of the CDR3: TGTGCCAGCAGCGTCGCTGGGGCTAGCGGGGGCAATGAGCAGTTCTTC. Full variable domain (remainder filled in from reference TRBV5-4 and TRBJ2-1): ETGVTQSPTHLIKTRGQQVTLRCSSQSGHNTVSWYQQALGQGPQFIFQYYREEENGRGNFPPRFSGLQFPNYSSELNVNALELDDSALYLCASSVAGASGGNEQFFGPGTRLTVL.